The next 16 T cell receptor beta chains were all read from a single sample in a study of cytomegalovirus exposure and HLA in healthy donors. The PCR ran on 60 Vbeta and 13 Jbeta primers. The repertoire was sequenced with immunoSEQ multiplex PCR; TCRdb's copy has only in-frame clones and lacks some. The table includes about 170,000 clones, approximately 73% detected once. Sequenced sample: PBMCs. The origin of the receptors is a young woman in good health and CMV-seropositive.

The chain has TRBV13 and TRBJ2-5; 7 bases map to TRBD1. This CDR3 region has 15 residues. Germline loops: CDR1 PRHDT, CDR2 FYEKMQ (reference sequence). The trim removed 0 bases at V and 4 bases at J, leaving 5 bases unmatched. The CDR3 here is CASSLGPRQGETQYF. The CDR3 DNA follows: TGTGCCAGCAGCTTAGGCCCAAGACAGGGAGAGACCCAGTACTTC.

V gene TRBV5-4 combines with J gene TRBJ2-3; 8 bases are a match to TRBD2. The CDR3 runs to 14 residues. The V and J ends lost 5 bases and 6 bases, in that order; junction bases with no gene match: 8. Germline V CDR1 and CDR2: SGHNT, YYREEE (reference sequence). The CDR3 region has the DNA TGTGCCAGCAGACCGAATCCTAGCGGGGATACGCAGTATTTT. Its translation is CASRPNPSGDTQYF.

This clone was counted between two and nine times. The CDR3 nucleotides are TGTGCCAGTAGTACCCTGGCCCTTGGAGACACTGAAGCTTTCTTT. It is translated as CASSTLALGDTEAFF. The genes are TRBV19 and TRBJ1-1, with no clear D. Germline lookup yields CDR1 LNHDA and CDR2 SQIVND (reference sequence). Trimming took off 4 bases at V and 3 bases at J, with 15 bases between the two ends. CDR3 size: 15 residues.

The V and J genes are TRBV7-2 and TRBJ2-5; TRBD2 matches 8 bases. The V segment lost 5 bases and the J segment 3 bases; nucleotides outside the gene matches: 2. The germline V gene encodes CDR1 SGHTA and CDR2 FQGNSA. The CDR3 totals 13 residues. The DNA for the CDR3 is TGTGCCAGCAGCGTACTAGCGGAAGAGACCCAGTACTTC. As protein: CASSVLAEETQYF.

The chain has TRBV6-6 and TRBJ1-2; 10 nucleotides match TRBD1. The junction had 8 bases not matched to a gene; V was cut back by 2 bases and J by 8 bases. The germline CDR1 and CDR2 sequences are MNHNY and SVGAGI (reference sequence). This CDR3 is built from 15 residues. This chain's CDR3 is CASSYGTGVYRGYTF. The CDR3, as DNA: TGTGCCAGCAGTTACGGGACAGGGGTTTACCGCGGCTACACCTTC.

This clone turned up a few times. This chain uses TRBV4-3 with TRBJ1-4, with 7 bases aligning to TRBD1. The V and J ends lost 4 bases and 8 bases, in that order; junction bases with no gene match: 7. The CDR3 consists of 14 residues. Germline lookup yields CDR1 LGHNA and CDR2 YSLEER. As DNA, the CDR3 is TGCGCCAGCAGCCGAGACAGGGATGCCGAAAAACTGTTTTTT. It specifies CASSRDRDAEKLFF.

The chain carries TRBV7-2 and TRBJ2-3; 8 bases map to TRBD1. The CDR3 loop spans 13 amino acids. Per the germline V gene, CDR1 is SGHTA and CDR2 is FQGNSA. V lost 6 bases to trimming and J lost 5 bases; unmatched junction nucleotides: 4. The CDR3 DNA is TGTGCCAGCAGGGGGACAGGAGGAGATACGCAGTATTTT. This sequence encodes CASRGTGGDTQYF.

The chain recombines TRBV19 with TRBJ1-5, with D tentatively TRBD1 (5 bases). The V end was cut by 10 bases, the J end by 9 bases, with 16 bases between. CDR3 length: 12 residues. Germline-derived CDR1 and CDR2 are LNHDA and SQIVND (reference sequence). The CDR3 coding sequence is TGTGCCACCAGGGTGGGGCCTCGGCCCCAGCATTTT. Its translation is CATRVGPRPQHF.

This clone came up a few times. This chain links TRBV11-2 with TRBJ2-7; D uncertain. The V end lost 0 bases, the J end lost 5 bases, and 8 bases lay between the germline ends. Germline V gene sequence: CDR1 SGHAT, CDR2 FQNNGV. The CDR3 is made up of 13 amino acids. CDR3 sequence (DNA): TGTGCCAGCAGCTTAGATCTGAGCCACGAGCAGTACTTC. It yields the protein CASSLDLSHEQYF.

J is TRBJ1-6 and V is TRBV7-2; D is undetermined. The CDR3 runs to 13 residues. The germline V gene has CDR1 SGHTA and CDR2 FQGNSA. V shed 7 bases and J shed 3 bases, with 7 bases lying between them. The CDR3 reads CASTPSYNSPLHF. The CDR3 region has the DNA TGTGCCAGCACCCCTAGCTATAATTCACCCCTCCACTTT.

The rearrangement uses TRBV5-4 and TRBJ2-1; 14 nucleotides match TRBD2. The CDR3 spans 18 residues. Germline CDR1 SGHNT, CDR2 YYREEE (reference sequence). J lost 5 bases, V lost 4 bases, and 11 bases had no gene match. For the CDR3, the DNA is TGTGCCAGCAGCCCGGGGACTAGCGGGGGCCTAGCCCACAATGAGCAGTTCTTC. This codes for CASSPGTSGGLAHNEQFF.

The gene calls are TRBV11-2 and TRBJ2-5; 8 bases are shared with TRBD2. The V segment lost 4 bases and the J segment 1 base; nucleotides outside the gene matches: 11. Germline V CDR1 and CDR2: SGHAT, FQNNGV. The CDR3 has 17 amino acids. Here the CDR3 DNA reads TGTGCCAGCAGCTCTTCTACCTTAGCGGGGAGCCAAGAGACCCAGTACTTC. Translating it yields CASSSSTLAGSQETQYF.

The CDR3 coding sequence is TGTGCCAGCAGCTTAGAGGGAGACGGAGCGGGGCGGTCAGATACGCAGTATTTT. Translating gives CASSLEGDGAGRSDTQYF. The chain is built from TRBV7-3 and TRBJ2-3, with 7 bases identical to TRBD2. CDR1 is SGHTA, CDR2 FQGTGA, per germline. This CDR3 has 18 residues. Losses at the gene ends were 2 bases for V and 4 bases for J; bases not matched to a gene: 15.

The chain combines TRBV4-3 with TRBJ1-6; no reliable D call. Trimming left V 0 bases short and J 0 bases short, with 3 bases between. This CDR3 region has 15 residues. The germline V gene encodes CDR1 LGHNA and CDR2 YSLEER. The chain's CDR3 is CASSQDSSYNSPLHF. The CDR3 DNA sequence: TGCGCCAGCAGCCAAGATAGCTCCTATAATTCACCCCTCCACTTT.

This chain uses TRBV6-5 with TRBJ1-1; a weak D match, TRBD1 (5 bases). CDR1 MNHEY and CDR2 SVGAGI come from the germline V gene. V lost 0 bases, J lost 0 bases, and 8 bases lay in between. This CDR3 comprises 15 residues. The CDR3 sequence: CASSYSRTMNTEAFF. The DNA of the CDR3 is TGTGCCAGCAGTTACTCGAGGACAATGAACACTGAAGCTTTCTTT.

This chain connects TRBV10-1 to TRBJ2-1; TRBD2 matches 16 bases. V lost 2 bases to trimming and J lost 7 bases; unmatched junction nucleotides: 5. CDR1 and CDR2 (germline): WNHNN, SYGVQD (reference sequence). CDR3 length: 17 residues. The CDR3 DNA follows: TGCGCCAGCAGTGAGGTCGGGACTAGCGGGGGGGTAAATGAGCAGTTCTTC. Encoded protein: CASSEVGTSGGVNEQFF.